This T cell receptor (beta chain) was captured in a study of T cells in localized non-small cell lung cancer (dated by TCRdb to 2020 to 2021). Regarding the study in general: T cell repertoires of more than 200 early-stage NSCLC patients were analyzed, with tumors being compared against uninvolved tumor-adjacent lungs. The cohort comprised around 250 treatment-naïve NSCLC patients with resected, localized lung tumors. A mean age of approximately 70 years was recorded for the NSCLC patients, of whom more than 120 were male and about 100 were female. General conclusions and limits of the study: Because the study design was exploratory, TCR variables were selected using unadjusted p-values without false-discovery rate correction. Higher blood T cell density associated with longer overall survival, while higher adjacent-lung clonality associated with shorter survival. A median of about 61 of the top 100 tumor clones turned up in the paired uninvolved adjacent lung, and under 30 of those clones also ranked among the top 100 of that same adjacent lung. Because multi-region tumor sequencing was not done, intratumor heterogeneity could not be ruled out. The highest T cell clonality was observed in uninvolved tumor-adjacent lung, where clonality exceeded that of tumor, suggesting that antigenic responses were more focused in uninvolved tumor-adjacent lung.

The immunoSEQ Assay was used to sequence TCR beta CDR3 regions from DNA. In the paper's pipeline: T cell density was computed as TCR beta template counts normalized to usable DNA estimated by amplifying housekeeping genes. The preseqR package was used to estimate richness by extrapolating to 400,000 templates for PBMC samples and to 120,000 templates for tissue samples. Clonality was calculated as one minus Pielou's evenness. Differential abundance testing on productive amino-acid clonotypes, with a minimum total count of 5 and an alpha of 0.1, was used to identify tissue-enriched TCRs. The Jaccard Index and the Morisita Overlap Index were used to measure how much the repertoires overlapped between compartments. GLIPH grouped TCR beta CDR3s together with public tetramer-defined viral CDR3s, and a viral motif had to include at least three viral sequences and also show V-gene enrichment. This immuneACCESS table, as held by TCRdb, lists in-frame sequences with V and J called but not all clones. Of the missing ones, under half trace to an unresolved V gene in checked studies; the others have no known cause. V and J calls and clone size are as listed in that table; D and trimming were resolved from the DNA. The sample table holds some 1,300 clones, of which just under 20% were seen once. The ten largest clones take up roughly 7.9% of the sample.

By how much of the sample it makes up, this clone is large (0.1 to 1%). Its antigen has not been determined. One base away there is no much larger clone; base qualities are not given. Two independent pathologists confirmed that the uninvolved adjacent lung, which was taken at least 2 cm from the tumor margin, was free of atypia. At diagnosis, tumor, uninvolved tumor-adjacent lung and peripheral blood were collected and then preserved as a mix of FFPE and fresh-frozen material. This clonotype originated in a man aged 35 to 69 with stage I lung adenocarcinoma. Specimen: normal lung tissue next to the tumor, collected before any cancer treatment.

The DNA is as follows: TGTGCCAGCAGTTTATACCAGGTTGGTGAGCAGTACTTC. Protein translation: CASSLYQVGEQYF. The sequence is built from TRBV28 and TRBJ2-7; the D gene cannot be named for sure. Including the terminal cysteine and phenylalanine, the CDR3 comprises 13 residues. Only the CDR3 DNA is retained, 39 bases long and in frame from the first base. The germline V gene gives CDR1 as MDHEN and CDR2 as SYDVKM. V is cut by 1 base and J by 7 bases, and the space between the germline ends is 11 bases.